Here is one TCR beta chain with its context. The length of the CDR3 is 13 residues. Germline V gene sequence: CDR1 LNHDA, CDR2 SQIVND (reference sequence). The V end lost 5 bases, the J end lost 2 bases, and 10 bases lay between the germline ends. This sample was taken from a study of blood T cell repertoires in COVID-19. Across the study: Sites across the United States, Italy and Spain contributed samples from acute and convalescent COVID-19. PBMCs, B-cell-depleted T cells, or T cells provided the cDNA or gDNA that made up the material.

In the original processing: Scientists estimated how many nucleated cells there were by amplifying reference gene primers. The protocol was immunoSEQ multiplex PCR, while the TCRdb copy is restricted to in-frame clones and leaves out a portion. V and J calls and clone size come straight from that table; D and trimming were deduced from the DNA. This sample has about 110,000 clones, with around four fifths found just once. Sequencing was carried out using peripheral blood. This sequence joins TRBV19 and TRBJ2-7, with unresolved D. This TCR derives from a woman aged 70-85 years with acute or convalescent COVID-19. The CDR3 DNA reads TGTGCCAGTAGTCCAGGTGAGCCCTACGAGCAGTACTTC. Translation gives CASSPGEPYEQYF.